This T cell receptor (beta chain) was sequenced for a study of T cell responses to AZD1222 COVID-19 vaccine. Overall study context: Recipients boosted at about 4 weeks or about 12 weeks are pooled. General study findings and limits: Unmutated variant regions reportedly attract nearly half of all spike-specific TCRs. Clonal diversity may have been underestimated, and the donors were mostly white British, with more females than males.

Assay: immunoSEQ multiplex PCR; the TCRdb copy retains only in-frame clones and omits some. The sample shows fewer than 130,000 clones, over 85% of them seen only once. Remarks on this clone: Its antigen remains unidentified.

Trimming stripped 3 bases from V and 8 bases from J, with 11 bases between. The CDR3 covers 13 residues. The germline V gene encodes CDR1 MNHEY and CDR2 SMNVEV (reference sequence). This receptor was identified in an adult in good health. The chain is built from TRBV27 and TRBJ1-5, with a possible D match to TRBD1 (6 bases). The sample here was peripheral blood, taken on day 0 of AZD1222 vaccination. The CDR3 reads CASSFTGMEPQHF. The CDR3 bases are TGTGCCAGCAGTTTTACAGGGATGGAGCCCCAGCATTTT.